This T cell receptor beta chain is drawn from a study of CD8+CD57+ T cells in acquired aplastic anemia. Study at large: Mean yield of DNA from sorted CD4+ and CD8+ cells was about 3.2 ug.

Trimming removed 6 bases at V and 2 bases at J, with 14 bases between. Germline assignment: CDR1 SQVTM and CDR2 ANQGSEA. This CDR3 is 13 amino acids long. TCR beta VDJ and CDR3 profiling used genomic DNA as template. TCRdb itself ran the reads through MiXCR, one entry per CDR3 protein. The table shows about 270,000 distinct CDR3 sequences, with approximately 55% occurring only once. Study observations and caveats: Shared by patients and controls, 25 to 30 CD8+ CDR3s were abundant in patients.

There are a few counts of this clonotype. Its antigen is undetermined. The TCR comes from a human donor with severe aplastic anemia or a healthy control (not recorded which). The chain has TRBV29-1 and TRBJ2-7, with D tentatively TRBD1 (6 bases). Specimen: sorted CD4+, CD8+, or CD8+CD57+ T cells (not recorded which) from PBMCs. CDR3 protein: CSVDGTSAYEQYF. In DNA, the CDR3 is TGCAGCGTAGACGGGACATCTGCCTACGAGCAGTACTTC.